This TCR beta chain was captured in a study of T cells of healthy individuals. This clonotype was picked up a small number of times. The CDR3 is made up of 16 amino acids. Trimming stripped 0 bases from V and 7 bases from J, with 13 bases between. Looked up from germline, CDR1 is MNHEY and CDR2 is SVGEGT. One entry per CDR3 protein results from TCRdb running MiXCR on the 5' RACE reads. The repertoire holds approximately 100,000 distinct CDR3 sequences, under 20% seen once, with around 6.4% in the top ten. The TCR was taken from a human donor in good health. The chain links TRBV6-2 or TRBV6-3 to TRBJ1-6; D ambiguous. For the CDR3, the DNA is TGTGCCAGCAGTTACTCGTCGGCAGGAACCAATTCACCCCTCCACTTT. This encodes CASSYSSAGTNSPLHF.